This T cell receptor (beta chain) was profiled in a study of shared clonotypes between healthy human individuals. Naive CD8 cells, CD45RO-negative and positively selected for CCR7, excluded terminally differentiated effector memory CD45RA+ cells. Between the trimmed V and J ends, which lost 4 bases and 3 bases, there was a span of 24 bases. The CDR3 is made up of 18 amino acids. Germline loops: CDR1 SEHNR, CDR2 FQNEAQ (reference sequence). The method was immunoSEQ multiplex PCR; TCRdb's version includes in-frame clones alone and lacks a portion of them. The table has hundreds of thousands of clones, 95% to 98% seen once.

The sequence was collected from a man younger than 40 in good health. This rearrangement joins TRBV7-9 to TRBJ2-5, with a possible D match to TRBD2 (5 bases). The material sequenced was naive CD8+ T cells sorted from blood. The CDR3 region is CASSSLVGAEYLKETQYF. As DNA, the CDR3 is TGTGCCAGCAGCTCTCTCGTCGGAGCGGAGTATCTAAAAGAGACCCAGTACTTC.